This entry is about one T cell receptor beta chain. These data are taken from a study of blood T cell repertoires in COVID-19. The repertoire was sequenced with immunoSEQ multiplex PCR; TCRdb's copy has only in-frame clones and lacks some. The sample shows 250,000 to 350,000 clones, 70% to 90% of them seen only once. V lost 1 base and J lost 2; bases outside the gene matches: 7. Germline V gives CDR1 KGHDR, CDR2 SFDVKD. CDR3 size: 17 residues. Participant age was roughly 18 to 89 years, and participants resided in roughly 24 US areas. Researchers sorted participants into cohorts using their self-reported clinical history. Either two negative PCRs, clearance, or symptom resolution qualified Cohort 3 donors as recovered.

This chain connects TRBV24-1 to TRBJ2-7, with 10 positions matching TRBD1. The sequenced material came from PBMCs or T cells enriched from blood (not recorded which). The receptor comes from a woman between 25 and 40 years old who had recovered from COVID-19. CDR3 sequence reads: CATSDFLRDRGPYEQYF. The CDR3 bases are TGTGCCACCAGTGATTTCCTCCGGGACAGGGGACCCTACGAGCAGTACTTC.